These 5 T cell receptor beta chains were sequenced from one sample in a study of human T cells and chemical hapten exposure. TCRdb re-called the RACE reads through MiXCR, storing one row per CDR3 protein. Of some 170,000 distinct CDR3 sequences in the sample, about 27% were seen once. Documented time point: patch test 3, about 24 weeks after DPC sensitization. The treatment was: therapeutic diphenylcyclopropenone sensitization with weekly scalp DPC. The sequenced sample was whole blood, obtained in connection with sensitization to the hapten diphenylcyclopropenone (DPC). The receptors originated from a woman between 18 and 29 years old with alopecia areata. Some clones in this sample may be carry-over from other donors' samples.

This clonotype occurred a few times. V and J are TRBV7-6 and TRBJ2-7; 8 nucleotides line up with TRBD2. V trimming: 0 bases; J trimming: 7 bases; junction bases outside the gene matches: 8. The length of the CDR3 is 15 residues. Germline V gene data show CDR1 as SGHVS and CDR2 as FNYEAQ. In DNA form, the CDR3 reads TGTGCCAGCAGCTTAGCGCCGGGAGGGGGGCGTGAGCAGTACTTC. Translating it yields CASSLAPGGGREQYF.

The rearrangement uses TRBV30 and TRBJ1-5; weak D call: TRBD1 (6 bases). There are 13 residues in the CDR3. Germline assignment: CDR1 GTSNPN and CDR2 SVGIG (reference sequence). Deletions cut 0 bases from V and 7 bases from J, with 10 bases between. The CDR3, as DNA: TGTGCCTGGAGTGTACAGGGCGTGCAGCCCCAGCATTTT. This encodes CAWSVQGVQPQHF.

V gene TRBV7-8 combines with J gene TRBJ2-3; D gene ambiguous. The V and J ends lost 0 bases and 5 bases respectively, with 6 bases between them. Germline CDR1 and CDR2: SGHVS and FQNEAQ. This CDR3 has 13 residues. The CDR3 nucleotides read TGTGCCAGCAGCTTAGCGCAAGGAGATACGCAGTATTTT. It is translated as CASSLAQGDTQYF.

This clonotype was picked up a small number of times. This sequence joins TRBV29-1 and TRBJ1-3; maybe TRBD1 (5 bases). Trimming took 0 bases from V and 7 from J, leaving 16 bases between them. Germline CDR1 and CDR2: SQVTM and ANQGSEA. The CDR3 has 15 amino acids. CDR3 DNA sequence: TGCAGCGTTGAAGATCTTCGGCAGGGAGGGAACACCATATATTTT. Protein sequence: CSVEDLRQGGNTIYF. Filled out from reference TRBV29-1 and TRBJ1-3, the complete variable domain reads SAVISQKPSRDICQRGTSLTIQCQVDSQVTMMFWYRQQPGQSLTLIATANQGSEATYESGFVIDKFPISRPNLTFSTLTVSNMSPEDSSIYLCSVEDLRQGGNTIYFGEGSWLTVV.

The DNA for the CDR3 is TGTGCCATCAGTGAGAATGTAGCGGGGTGGATCCATGAGCAGTTCTTC. This gives the protein CAISENVAGWIHEQFF. This chain links TRBV10-3 with TRBJ2-1; 8 bases are shared with TRBD2. Germline CDR1 is ENHRY and CDR2 is SYGVKD. V gave up 2 bases and J gave up 8 bases; unmatched junction bases: 11. The CDR3 length is 16 residues.